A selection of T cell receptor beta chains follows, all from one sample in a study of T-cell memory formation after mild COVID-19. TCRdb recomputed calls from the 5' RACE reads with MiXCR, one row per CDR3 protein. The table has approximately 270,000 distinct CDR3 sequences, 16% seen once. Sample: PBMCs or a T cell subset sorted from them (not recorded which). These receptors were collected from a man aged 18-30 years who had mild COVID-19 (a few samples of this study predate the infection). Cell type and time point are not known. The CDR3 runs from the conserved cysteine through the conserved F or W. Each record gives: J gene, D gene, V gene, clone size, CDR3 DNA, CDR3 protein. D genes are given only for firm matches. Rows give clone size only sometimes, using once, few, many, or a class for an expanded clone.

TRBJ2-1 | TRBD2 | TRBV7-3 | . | TGTGCCAGCAGCCGCCGATCCGGACTAGCGGTCAATGAGCAGTTCTTC | CASSRRSGLAVNEQFF
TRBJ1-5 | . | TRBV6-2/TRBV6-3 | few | TGTGCCAGCAGCCGGTTGGGCAATCAGCCCCAGCATTTT | CASSRLGNQPQHF
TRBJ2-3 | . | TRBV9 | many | TGTGCCAGCAGCCGAAGGGGGGTTTACACAGATACGCAGTATTTT | CASSRRGVYTDTQYF
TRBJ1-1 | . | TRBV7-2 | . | TGTGCCAGCAGCTTAGCGTATGATAGGGGTGAAGCTTTCTTT | CASSLAYDRGEAFF
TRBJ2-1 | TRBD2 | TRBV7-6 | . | TGTGCCAGCAGCTTAGGTCCTAGCGGGGGGTCGGAGCAGTTCTTC | CASSLGPSGGSEQFF
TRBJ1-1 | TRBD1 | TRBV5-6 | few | TGTGCCAGCAGCCGTAGGAGAGGGGACAGGGGGCTCACTGAAGCTTTCTTT | CASSRRRGDRGLTEAFF
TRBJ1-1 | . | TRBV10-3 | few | TGTGCCGCCCATGCGGGGGGAAGCACTGAAGCTTTCTTT | CAAHAGGSTEAFF
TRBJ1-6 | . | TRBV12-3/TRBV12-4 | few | TGTGCCAGCAGCCCGAACAGGGTTGGGTCACCCCTCCACTTT | CASSPNRVGSPLHF
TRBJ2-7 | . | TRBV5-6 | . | TGTGCCAGCAGCTTGATTACTAACACCCGGGGAGAGCAGTACTTC | CASSLITNTRGEQYF
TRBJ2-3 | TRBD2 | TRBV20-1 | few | TGCAGTGCTAGTAGAGCGGGGGGCCCCCCCGCGGGAACGCAGTATTTT | CSASRAGGPPAGTQYF
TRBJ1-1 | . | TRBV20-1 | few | TGCAGTGCTAGAGTGCCCCTGAACACTGAAGCTTTCTTT | CSARVPLNTEAFF
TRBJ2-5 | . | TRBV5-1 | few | TGCGCCAGCAGCTTGGGAGGGGCAAATTTGGGAGAGACCCAGTACTTC | CASSLGGANLGETQYF
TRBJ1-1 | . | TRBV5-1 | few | TGCGCCAGCAGCGTACCACAGGGAGAGGGCACTGAAGCTTTCTTT | CASSVPQGEGTEAFF
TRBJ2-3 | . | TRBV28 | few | TGTGCCAGCAGTTCAGTTACAGATACGCAGTATTTT | CASSSVTDTQYF
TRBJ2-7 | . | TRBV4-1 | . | TGCGCCAGCAGCCAAGTTCAGCGGGACAGACACTCCTACGAGCAGTACTTC | CASSQVQRDRHSYEQYF
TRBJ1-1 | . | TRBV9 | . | TGTGCCAGCAGCGTAGTGGGAGACCCTATTGAAGCTTTCTTT | CASSVVGDPIEAFF
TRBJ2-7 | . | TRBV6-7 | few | TGTGCCAGCAGTTACCAGGACTACTACGAGCAGTACTTC | CASSYQDYYEQYF
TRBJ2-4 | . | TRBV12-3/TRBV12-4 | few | TGTGCCAGCACAGATCGGGGAGCCAAAAACATTCAGTACTTC | CASTDRGAKNIQYF
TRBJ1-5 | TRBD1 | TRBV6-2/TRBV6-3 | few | TGTGCCAGCAGTGGGGGCGGGACAGGGTTGGATCGGCCCCAGCATTTT | CASSGGGTGLDRPQHF
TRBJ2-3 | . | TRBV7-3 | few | TGTGCCAGCGGGCTTTCAGATACGCAGTATTTT | CASGLSDTQYF
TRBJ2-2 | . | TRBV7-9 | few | TGTGCCCAAACGGGCAGGGCGAACACCGGGGAGCTGTTTTTT | CAQTGRANTGELFF
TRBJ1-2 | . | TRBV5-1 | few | TGCGCCAGCAGCTCCCTCGGGGATCCAGGCTATGGCTACACCTTC | CASSSLGDPGYGYTF
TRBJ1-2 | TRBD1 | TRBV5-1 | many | TGCGCCAGCAGCTCGTTGGACAGGGATGGCTACACCTTC | CASSSLDRDGYTF
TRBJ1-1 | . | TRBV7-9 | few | TGTGCCAGCCGTACCCAGGGTTTAGCTGAAGCTTTCTTT | CASRTQGLAEAFF
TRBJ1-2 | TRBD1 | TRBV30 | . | TGTGCCTGGGGGCAGGGGGCGCTGGGCTACACCTTC | CAWGQGALGYTF
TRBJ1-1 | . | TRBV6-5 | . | TGTGCCAGCACTCCAGGGGCGCCGGATCCCACTGAAGCTTTCTTT | CASTPGAPDPTEAFF
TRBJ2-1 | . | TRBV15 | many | TGTGCCACCAGCAAGGGGTACAATGAGCAGTTCTTC | CATSKGYNEQFF
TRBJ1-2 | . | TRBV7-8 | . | TGTGCCAGCAGCCCCAGCGGTGGGGAAGGGGATGGCTACACCTTC | CASSPSGGEGDGYTF
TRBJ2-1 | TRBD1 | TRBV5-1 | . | TGCGCCAGCAAACGTCTGGACAGGGTTTACGATGAGCAGTTCTTC | CASKRLDRVYDEQFF